The clone carrying this T cell receptor (beta chain) was counted once. The antigen is not known. Here immunoSEQ multiplex PCR was the method, and the copy in TCRdb shows in-frame clones only, minus some. The sample contains some 130,000 clones, approximately 82% of which appear only once. This sample is part of a study of cytomegalovirus exposure and HLA in healthy donors. Study-wide findings and caveats: Three CMV-associated chains proved CMV antigen-specific in vitro. That first-cohort TCR clusters tended to co-occur in the approximately 120 validation repertoires was found in a later analysis. The study flagged some 170 TCR beta chains as cytomegalovirus-associated.

Separation from the approximately 720-subject first cohort characterized the roughly 130-subject validation cohort, to which the donors belonged. CDR1 and CDR2 (germline): LGHNA, YNFKEQ. V was shortened by 2 bases and J by 1 base, with 14 bases between the two germline ends. The CDR3 sequence is 16 residues long. The clonotype comes from a man aged 30 to 45 in good health and CMV-seropositive. J is TRBJ1-2 and V is TRBV4-2; perhaps TRBD1 as D (5 bases). Sequencing was carried out using PBMCs. Written as DNA, the CDR3 is TGTGCCAGCAGCCAACAGGGAGGAGTGGGTAACTATGGCTACACCTTC. Residues: CASSQQGGVGNYGYTF.